This TCR beta chain was profiled in a study of monozygotic twins with inflammatory bowel disease. Findings and limits, study-wide: There were differing immunosuppressive treatments, which may have added variability to patient repertoires.

Germline-derived CDR1 and CDR2 are SGHTA and FQGNSA. This CDR3 contains 16 residues. Of note for this clonotype: The antigen remains undetermined.

No DNA is given; TCRdb re-called the 5' RACE reads and lists each CDR3 protein once. This sample's clone table lists approximately 330,000 distinct CDR3 sequences. No sorting of T cells preceded isolation of total RNA from whole blood. The chain has TRBV7-2 and TRBJ2-1; as DNA is missing, the TRBD2 call by TCRdb cannot be tested. This TCR came from a human donor with ulcerative colitis or Crohn's disease, or a healthy co-twin of an affected twin (not recorded which). Source material: blood. The CDR3 region is CASSPGGLAGGNEQFF.